A single T cell receptor beta chain is shown here with its context. Cohorts were assigned according to the clinical history that participants reported. Recovered Cohort 3 donors showed two negative PCRs, clearance, or symptom resolution. The source of the sample is a study of blood T cell repertoires in COVID-19. Study overall: Acute and convalescent COVID-19 samples came from the United States, Italy and Spain. The cDNA or gDNA used as material had been derived from T cells, B-cell-depleted T cells, or PBMCs.

Germline values: CDR1 LGHDT, CDR2 YNNKEL (reference sequence). The CDR3 covers 14 residues. J gave up 8 bases and V 6 bases, and 8 bases lay outside the gene matches. The data were produced by immunoSEQ multiplex PCR, yet TCRdb's version contains in-frame clones alone and is incomplete. This table has some 490,000 clones, roughly nine tenths appearing once. The J gene is TRBJ1-2, the V gene TRBV3-1 (or the pseudogene TRBV3-2); 11 bases fit TRBD1. The source material was PBMCs or T cells enriched from blood (not recorded which). The sequence derives from a woman aged 55-69 years who had recovered from COVID-19. CDR3 nucleotides: TGTGCCAGCAGGAAGGGACAGGGGGTTCTAGGCTACACCTTC. Translating gives CASRKGQGVLGYTF.